Shown below are 13 T cell receptor beta chains from a single sample sequenced in a study of blood T cell repertoires in COVID-19. The method was immunoSEQ multiplex PCR; TCRdb's version includes in-frame clones alone and lacks a portion of them. The table shows a few hundred thousand clones, with about 83% occurring only once. The sample was PBMCs or T cells enriched from blood (not recorded which). The receptors derive from a woman aged 45-60 years who had recovered from COVID-19.

The V call is TRBV5-1, the J call TRBJ1-1; 8 bases fit TRBD1. Unmatched junction bases numbered 13, after V lost 5 bases and J lost 1 base. This CDR3 is 17 amino acids long. CDR1 is SGHRS, CDR2 YFSETQ, per germline. This CDR3 reads CASRRDRSRLGNTEAFF. In DNA, the CDR3 is TGCGCCAGCAGGAGGGACAGGAGCAGGCTGGGGAACACTGAAGCTTTCTTT.

This clone was found a few times. The chain has TRBV4-2 and TRBJ2-6; D may be TRBD1 (6 bases). Germline V gene sequence: CDR1 LGHNA, CDR2 YNFKEQ. Trimming left V 1 base short and J 0 bases short, with 10 bases between. The CDR3 contains 17 residues. The CDR3 sequence is CASSQVGTLSGANVLTF. DNA for the CDR3: TGTGCCAGCAGCCAAGTCGGGACACTCTCTGGGGCCAACGTCCTGACTTTC.

This chain uses TRBV7-9 with TRBJ2-2; D is possibly TRBD1 (6 bases). CDR3 size: 17 residues. The germline V gene has CDR1 SEHNR and CDR2 FQNEAQ (reference sequence). V was clipped by 1 base and J by 0 bases, with 12 bases between them. The CDR3 is CASSLVPGVPNTGELFF. The CDR3 region has the DNA TGTGCCAGCAGCTTAGTACCAGGGGTCCCGAACACCGGGGAGCTGTTTTTT.

The chain links TRBV4-2 to TRBJ2-7; 8 bases match TRBD2. This CDR3 spans 16 amino acids. V was pared by 0 bases and J by 3 bases, with 7 bases of the junction left unmatched. CDR1 LGHNA and CDR2 YNFKEQ come from the germline V gene. In DNA, the CDR3 is TGTGCCAGCAGCCAAGAGTGGCAGCGGGGGATCTACGAGCAGTACTTC. Its protein is CASSQEWQRGIYEQYF.

V and J are TRBV7-9 and TRBJ1-4; no firm D call. Germline V gene data show CDR1 as SEHNR and CDR2 as FQNEAQ (reference sequence). The CDR3 has 16 residues. V lost 3 bases to trimming and J lost 7 bases, with 18 bases between them. CDR3 amino acids: CASSFFTTHRGEKLFF. In nucleotides, the CDR3 is TGTGCCAGCAGCTTTTTTACGACTCACCGTGGTGAAAAACTGTTTTTT.

The chain has TRBV19 and TRBJ2-5; 10 bases align to TRBD1. Trimming removed 0 bases from V and 2 bases from J; junction bases left unmatched: 6. The CDR3 has 17 amino acids. The germline gives CDR1 LNHDA, CDR2 SQIVND (reference sequence). CDR3 nucleotide sequence: TGTGCCAGTAGTATAGATTTTAGGACAGGGGGTCAAGAGACCCAGTACTTC. The encoded protein is CASSIDFRTGGQETQYF.

This clone appeared a single time. V and J are TRBV3-1 (or the pseudogene TRBV3-2) and TRBJ2-7; 8 bases map to TRBD1. From germline, CDR1 is LGHDT and CDR2 YNNKEL (reference sequence). The CDR3 length is 14 residues. J lost 4 bases, V lost 6 bases, and 8 bases had no gene match. CDR3 sequence reads: CASRRTGFGYEQYF. DNA of the CDR3: TGTGCCAGCAGGAGGACAGGGTTCGGTTACGAGCAGTACTTC.

The V and J genes are TRBV18 and TRBJ2-2, with TRBD1 identical over 7 bases. Germline V lookup: CDR1 KGHSH, CDR2 LQKENI. There are 14 residues in the CDR3. Unmatched junction bases numbered 6, after V lost 8 bases and J lost 3 bases. CDR3 DNA sequence: TGTGCCAGCCCGAGGGACAGCCACACCGGGGAGCTGTTTTTT. Encoded protein: CASPRDSHTGELFF. The full variable domain, with the rest looked up from reference TRBV18 and TRBJ2-2, is NAGVMQNPRHLVRRRGQEARLRCSPMKGHSHVYWYRQLPEEGLKFMVYLQKENIIDESGMPKERFSAEFPKEGPSILRIQQVVRGDSAAYFCASPRDSHTGELFFGEGSRLTVL.

This clone has just a few counts. V gene TRBV4-2 combines with J gene TRBJ2-3; 11 nucleotides line up with TRBD1. The CDR3 is 15 residues long. V was clipped by 1 base and J by 5 bases; unmatched bases: 2. Per germline, CDR1 LGHNA and CDR2 YNFKEQ. In DNA form, the CDR3 reads TGTGCCAGCAGCCAAGGGACAGGGGGCGTAGATACGCAGTATTTT. Translation gives CASSQGTGGVDTQYF.

CDR3 loop: CAISVEARRETQYF. The CDR3 nucleotides read TGTGCCATCAGTGTTGAGGCTCGGCGGGAGACCCAGTACTTC. This chain joins TRBV10-3 and TRBJ2-5, with D unresolved. This CDR3 contains 14 residues. From germline, CDR1 is ENHRY and CDR2 SYGVKD. Deletions cut 4 bases from V and 5 bases from J, with 14 bases between.

This clone appeared a single time. This chain joins TRBV6-5 and TRBJ1-6; the D gene is possibly TRBD1 (6 bases). This CDR3 contains 16 residues. The V gene lost 2 bases and the J gene lost 0 bases, with 8 bases spanning the gap. Germline-derived CDR1 and CDR2 are MNHEY and SVGAGI. The chain's CDR3 is CASSYDRSSYNSPLHF. The CDR3 coding sequence is TGTGCCAGCAGTTACGACAGGAGCTCCTATAATTCACCCCTCCACTTT.

This chain connects TRBV21-1 to TRBJ1-1; TRBD1, the D gene given by the table, was not confirmed from the DNA. TRBV21-1 is described as a pseudogene. This CDR3 contains 17 residues. The CDR3 DNA follows: TGTGCCAACCCGACACCCCATTACCATGATTTGAACACTGAAGCTTTCTTT. This codes for CANPTPHYHDLNTEAFF.

The chain joins TRBV29-1 to TRBJ2-3, with 12 nucleotides matching TRBD2. Germline V gives CDR1 SQVTM, CDR2 ANQGSEA. The CDR3 runs to 15 residues. The V gene end was trimmed by 0 bases and the J gene end by 10 bases; junction bases not matched to a gene: 8. CDR3 nucleotide sequence: TGCAGCGTTGAAGAACTAGCGGGGGGCGGGATTGCGCAGTATTTT. It yields the protein CSVEELAGGGIAQYF.